Sequencing of this T cell receptor beta chain was carried out in a study of shared clonotypes between healthy human individuals. The study separated CD4+ cells into CD45RA+ naive and CD45RA-negative memory subsets. A remark on this clone: Its antigen is currently unknown.

Method: immunoSEQ multiplex PCR; TCRdb's copy keeps in-frame clones and lacks some. The profile shows roughly 1,000,000 clones, about 80% of them singletons. With V trimmed by 5 bases and J by 7 bases, 12 bases remained unmatched. The CDR3 covers 15 residues. Germline CDR1 is SGHRS and CDR2 is YFSETQ. General study findings and limits: Estimated richness values were generally larger in naive subsets than in memory subsets. Around 5% of naive CD4 clonotypes were common to several donors.

The sample consisted of memory CD4+ T cells from PBMCs. Subset given: CD45RA-negative fraction. The rearrangement joins TRBV5-1 to TRBJ2-7, with 10 nucleotides matching TRBD2. This TCR derives from a young man in good health. Some clones in this sample may be carry-over from other donors' samples. The CDR3 DNA reads TGCGCCAGCAGACAGATAGCGGGGGGCTTCGAAGAGCAGTACTTC. This sequence encodes CASRQIAGGFEEQYF.